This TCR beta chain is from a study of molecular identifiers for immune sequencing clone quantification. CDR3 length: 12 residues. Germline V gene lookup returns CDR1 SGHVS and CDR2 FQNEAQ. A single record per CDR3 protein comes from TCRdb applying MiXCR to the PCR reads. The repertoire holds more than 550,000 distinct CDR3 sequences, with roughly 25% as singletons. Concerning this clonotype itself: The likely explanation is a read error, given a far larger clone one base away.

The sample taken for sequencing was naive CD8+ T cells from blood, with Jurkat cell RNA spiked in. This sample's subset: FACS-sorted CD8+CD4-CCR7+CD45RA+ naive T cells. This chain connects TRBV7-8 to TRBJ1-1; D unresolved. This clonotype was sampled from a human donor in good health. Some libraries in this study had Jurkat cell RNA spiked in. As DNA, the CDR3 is TGTGCCAGCAGCTTATTGGCAGACGAAGCTCTCTTT. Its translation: CASSLLADEALF.